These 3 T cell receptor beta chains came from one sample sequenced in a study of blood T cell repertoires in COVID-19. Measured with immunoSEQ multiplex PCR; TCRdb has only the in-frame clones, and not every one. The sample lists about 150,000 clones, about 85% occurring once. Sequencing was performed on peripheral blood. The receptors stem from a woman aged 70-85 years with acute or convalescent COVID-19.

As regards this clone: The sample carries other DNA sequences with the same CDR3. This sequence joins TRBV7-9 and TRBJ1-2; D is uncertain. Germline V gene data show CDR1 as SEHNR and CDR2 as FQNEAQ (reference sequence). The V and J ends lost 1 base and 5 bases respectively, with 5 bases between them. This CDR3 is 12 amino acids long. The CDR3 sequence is CASSLDIYGYTF. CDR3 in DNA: TGTGCCAGCAGCTTAGACATTTATGGCTACACCTTC.

The CDR3 is CASSLGRGSSPLHF. The CDR3 DNA sequence: TGTGCCAGCAGCTTAGGCAGGGGATCCTCACCCCTCCACTTT. The chain uses TRBV7-9 and TRBJ1-6; D perhaps matches TRBD1 (6 bases). Germline V gene data show CDR1 as SEHNR and CDR2 as FQNEAQ (reference sequence). This CDR3 is built from 14 residues. The germline V and J ends were trimmed by 1 base and 10 bases, with 11 bases remaining between them.

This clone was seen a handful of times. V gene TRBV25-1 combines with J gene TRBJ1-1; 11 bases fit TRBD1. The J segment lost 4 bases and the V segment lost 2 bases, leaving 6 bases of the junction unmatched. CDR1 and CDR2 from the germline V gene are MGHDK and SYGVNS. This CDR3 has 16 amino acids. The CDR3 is CASSEPGQGVRTEAFF. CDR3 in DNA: TGTGCCAGCAGTGAACCGGGACAGGGGGTACGCACTGAAGCTTTCTTT. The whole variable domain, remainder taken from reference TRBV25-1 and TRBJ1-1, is EADIYQTPRYLVIGTGKKITLECSQTMGHDKMYWYQQDPGMELHLIHYSYGVNSTEKGDLSSESTVSRIRTEHFPLTLESARPSHTSQYLCASSEPGQGVRTEAFFGQGTRLTVV.